This is a list of T cell receptor beta chains from one sample in a study of blood T cell repertoires in COVID-19. Clones were sequenced by immunoSEQ multiplex PCR, and TCRdb holds only the in-frame ones, with some missing. The data hold 300,000 to 400,000 clones, with around 90% observed a single time. The sequencing input was peripheral blood. The receptors were gathered from a woman under 40 with COVID-19, enrolled during active disease. The conserved cysteine and the conserved F or W are not part of the CDR3 here. A D gene is named only where the DNA matches it firmly.

ASSLWGVGGTEAF	TRBV28	TRBJ1-1	.
ASSQVPRVQPQH	TRBV4-3	TRBJ1-5	.
ASSQGQVETQY	TRBV11-3	TRBJ2-5	TRBD1
ASSLSGGNYNEQF	TRBV7-9	TRBJ2-1	TRBD2
SVVDSHPGGYT	TRBV29-1	TRBJ1-2	.
ASSGDRYLGYT	TRBV5-6	TRBJ1-2	TRBD1
ASSSTGTSTDTQY	TRBV7-9	TRBJ2-3	.
ASSLVGQGSGNSPLH	TRBV11-2	TRBJ1-6	TRBD1
ASRPTVLNEQF	TRBV4-1	TRBJ2-1	.
ASSEEGQSYEQY	TRBV2	TRBJ2-7	.
ASSIWDLGEKLF	TRBV19	TRBJ1-4	.
ASSPRTGYEQY	TRBV7-2	TRBJ2-7	TRBD1
ASSFSVYEQY	TRBV5-6	TRBJ2-7	.
ASSPISGNYGKLF	TRBV3-1/TRBV3-2	TRBJ1-4	.
ASSLGTSGGQETQY	TRBV5-1	TRBJ2-5	TRBD2
ASSLAGGPEQETQY	TRBV7-9	TRBJ2-5	.
ASSLQTGDNEQF	TRBV4-3	TRBJ2-1	TRBD1
ASSSDGLAGGTDTQY	TRBV13	TRBJ2-3	TRBD2
SVEGLGAYNEQF	TRBV29-1	TRBJ2-1	TRBD2
ASSLVLGQGSSYEQY	TRBV11-2	TRBJ2-7	TRBD1
ASTRGGNTEAF	TRBV6-6	TRBJ1-1	.
ASSPGGPDTQY	TRBV9	TRBJ2-3	.
ASSPPSLLNTEAF	TRBV7-2	TRBJ1-1	.
SARDRYEQF	TRBV20-1	TRBJ2-1	.
ASSVLSAYSNQPQH	TRBV2	TRBJ1-5	.
ASSLWAGTSGTQNIQY	TRBV27	TRBJ2-4	TRBD2
ASGLGRKNTEAF	TRBV12-5	TRBJ1-1	.
ASSPTGGISYEQY	TRBV5-5	TRBJ2-7	TRBD1
ASSVSRDGGTEAF	TRBV9	TRBJ1-1	.
ASSLILSNTGELF	TRBV5-6	TRBJ2-2	.
ASSRTPQGEYLDYGYT	TRBV5-1	TRBJ1-2	TRBD1
ASSTLAGSYNEQF	TRBV11-3	TRBJ2-1	TRBD2
ATQARGGNYGYT	TRBV24-1	TRBJ1-2	.
AIRRESGSPLH	TRBV10-3	TRBJ1-6	.
ASSAYRDNSPLH	TRBV27	TRBJ1-6	.
ASSLAFRETQY	TRBV27	TRBJ2-5	.
ASSLTGSGANVLT	TRBV11-3	TRBJ2-6	.
SVARVLSTEAF	TRBV29-1	TRBJ1-1	.
ASSFPSFGSVEYNEQF	TRBV7-8	TRBJ2-1	.
ATSGGEGNEKLF	TRBV15	TRBJ1-4	.